These T cell receptor beta chains were read from a single sample in a study of beta chain features in type 1 diabetes. Assay used: immunoSEQ multiplex PCR; TCRdb lists only in-frame clones, some missing. Of approximately 170,000 clones listed, approximately 9.9% are singletons. Sequenced material: central memory CD4+ T cells from blood. Receptors were obtained from a woman aged 18-29 years in good health. Each CDR3 is given with its conserved first and last residue. A D gene is named only where the DNA matches it firmly. The size entry is marked missing in some rows and otherwise reads once, few, many or a size class.

J | size | V | D | DNA | CDR3
TRBJ2-3 | few | TRBV14 | - | TGTGCCAGCAGCTCATGGTCAAGGGGAGATACGCAGTATTTT | CASSSWSRGDTQYF
TRBJ2-2 | few | TRBV7-2 | - | TGTGCCAGCAGCCCCGGGGGGCATGGCGGGGAGCTGTTTTTT | CASSPGGHGGELFF
TRBJ1-1 | few | TRBV9 | - | TGTGCCAGCAGCGTAGGTGGACAGTCTGGGACTGAAGCTTTCTTT | CASSVGGQSGTEAFF
TRBJ1-2 | few | TRBV30 | TRBD1 | TGTGCCTGGAGACGGGACAGGGTAAAGGGCTACACCTTC | CAWRRDRVKGYTF
TRBJ2-1 | - | TRBV29-1 | - | TGCAGCGTTGAAGAAGCTGAGCAGTTCTTC | CSVEEAEQFF
TRBJ2-2 | - | TRBV11-3 | - | TGTGCCAGCAGCTCGACTAGTGTTACCGGGGAGCTGTTTTTT | CASSSTSVTGELFF
TRBJ1-1 | - | TRBV2 | TRBD1 | TGTGCCTCTACACAGGGGCCCACTGAAGCTTTCTTT | CASTQGPTEAFF
TRBJ2-7 | - | TRBV5-1 | - | TGCGCCAGCAGCCACGACAGCTACGAGCAGTACTTC | CASSHDSYEQYF
TRBJ2-7 | few | TRBV12-5 | TRBD2 | TGTGCTAGTGGTTTGGGCCTAGCGGAGGGGGAGCAGTACTTC | CASGLGLAEGEQYF
TRBJ2-1 | - | TRBV7-2 | - | TGTGCCAGCAGCCGACAACCGAACAGGGCAAATGAGCAGTTCTTC | CASSRQPNRANEQFF
TRBJ2-1 | few | TRBV20-1 | - | TGCAGTGCTAGTCAGGGCAATGAGCAGTTCTTC | CSASQGNEQFF
TRBJ2-2 | - | TRBV9 | TRBD1 | TGTGCCAGCAGCCCCTTCCAGGGGGACACCGGGGAGCTGTTTTTT | CASSPFQGDTGELFF
TRBJ1-2 | - | TRBV7-9 | TRBD1 | TGTGCCAGCAGCCCACAACCGGGACAGGGTTATGGCTACACCTTC | CASSPQPGQGYGYTF
TRBJ2-3 | few | TRBV18 | - | TGTGCCAGCTCTGGGACTCCCGGAGATACGCAGTATTTT | CASSGTPGDTQYF
TRBJ2-5 | medium-sized | TRBV7-9 | TRBD2 | TGTGCCAGCAGCCCGGGGGGGGTGGAGACCCAGTACTTC | CASSPGGVETQYF
TRBJ1-1 | - | TRBV11-2 | - | TGTGCCAGCAGCTTAGGTGATTACTGGAACACTGAAGCTTTCTTT | CASSLGDYWNTEAFF
TRBJ1-2 | few | TRBV7-9 | TRBD1 | TGTGCCAGCAGCTTAACGGGGACAGACGCTTATGGCTACACCTTC | CASSLTGTDAYGYTF
TRBJ2-3 | - | TRBV9 | TRBD2 | TGTGCCAGCAGCGTGGGACTAGCGGGGGGCACAGATACGCAGTATTTT | CASSVGLAGGTDTQYF
TRBJ2-3 | - | TRBV7-2 | TRBD2 | TGTGCCAGCAGACCTCACGGGACTAGCGAGACAGATACGCAGTATTTT | CASRPHGTSETDTQYF
TRBJ2-3 | - | TRBV4-3 | - | TGCGCCAGCAGCCCACAAAATCCAGATACGCAGTATTTT | CASSPQNPDTQYF
TRBJ1-2 | few | TRBV6-6 | TRBD1 | TGTGCCAGCAGTTCCGTAACAGGGGACTATGGCTACACCTTC | CASSSVTGDYGYTF